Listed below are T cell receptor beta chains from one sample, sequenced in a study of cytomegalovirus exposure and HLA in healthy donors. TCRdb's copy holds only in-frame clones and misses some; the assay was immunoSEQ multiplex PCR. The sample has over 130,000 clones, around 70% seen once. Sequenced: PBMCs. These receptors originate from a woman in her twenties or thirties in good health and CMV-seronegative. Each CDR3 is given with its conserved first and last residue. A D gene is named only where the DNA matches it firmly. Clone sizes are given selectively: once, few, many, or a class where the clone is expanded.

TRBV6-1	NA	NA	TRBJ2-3	TGTGCCAGCAGTGAAGACATGACGGGAAGGGGGGGTGCTACGCAGTATTTT	CASSEDMTGRGGATQYF
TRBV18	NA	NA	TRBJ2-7	TGTGCCAGCTCACCATACAGGGTCCGTTCGAACGAGCAGTACTTC	CASSPYRVRSNEQYF
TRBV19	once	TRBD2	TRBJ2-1	TGTGCCAGTAGTATCGGGGCTAGCGGGAGCTCCTACAATGAGCAGTTCTTC	CASSIGASGSSYNEQFF
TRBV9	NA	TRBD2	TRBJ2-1	TGTGCCAGCAGCAAAGACCTAGCGGGAGTCATCAATGAGCAGTTCTTC	CASSKDLAGVINEQFF
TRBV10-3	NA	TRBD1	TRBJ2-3	TGTGCCATCAGTGACCCTCCCTCCTCCATTCAGGGGGCCCGGGATACGCAGTATTTT	CAISDPPSSIQGARDTQYF
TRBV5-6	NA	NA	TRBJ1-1	TGTGCCAGCAGCAGCTACGACAGGTTCCCTTGGACTGAAGCTTTCTTT	CASSSYDRFPWTEAFF
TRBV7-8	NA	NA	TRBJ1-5	TGTGCCAGCAGCTCGAAAGCCGGGAATAGCAATCAGCCCCAGCATTTT	CASSSKAGNSNQPQHF
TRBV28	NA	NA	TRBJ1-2	TGTGCCAGCAGTCACCGATTCTCAGGAGGCTACACCTTC	CASSHRFSGGYTF
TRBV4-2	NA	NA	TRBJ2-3	TGTGCCAGCAGCCAAGGGCGGGGCCCCACAGATACGCAGTATTTT	CASSQGRGPTDTQYF
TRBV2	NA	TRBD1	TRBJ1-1	TGTGCCAGCGTGGAGACAGGGGACACTGAAGCTTTCTTT	CASVETGDTEAFF
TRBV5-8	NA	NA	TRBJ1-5	TGTGCCAGCAGCTTGAGACAGGTCAACAATCAGCCCCAGCATTTT	CASSLRQVNNQPQHF